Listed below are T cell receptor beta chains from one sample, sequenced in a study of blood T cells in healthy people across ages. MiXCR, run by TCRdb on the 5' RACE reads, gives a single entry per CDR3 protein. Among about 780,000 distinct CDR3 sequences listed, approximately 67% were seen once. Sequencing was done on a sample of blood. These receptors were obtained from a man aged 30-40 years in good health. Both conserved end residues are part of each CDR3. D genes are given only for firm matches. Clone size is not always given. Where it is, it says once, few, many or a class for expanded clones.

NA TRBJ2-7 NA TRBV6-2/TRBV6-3 TGTGCCAGCAGTAAGCTGACTGACGAGCAGTACTTC CASSKLTDEQYF
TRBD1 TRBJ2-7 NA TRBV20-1 TGCAGTGCTAGAGTAGGGGGCGGAATGTACGAGCAGTACTTC CSARVGGGMYEQYF
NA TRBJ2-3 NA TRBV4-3 TGCGCCAGCAGCCAGAACCGGGGTTGGACAGATACGCGGTATTTT CASSQNRGWTDTRYF
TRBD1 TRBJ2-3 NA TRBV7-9 TGTGCCAGCAGCGCGTACTGGGACAGGGTGTCAGATACGCAGTATTTT CASSAYWDRVSDTQYF
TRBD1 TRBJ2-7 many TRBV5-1 TGTGCCAGCAGCTCCACAGGGGACGAGCAGTACTTC CASSSTGDEQYF
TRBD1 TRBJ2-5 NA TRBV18 TGTGCCAGCTCCCCCAAAGAGGCGGCGGACAGGGGGCGGAAGACCCAGTACTTC CASSPKEAADRGRKTQYF
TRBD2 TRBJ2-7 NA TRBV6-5 TGTGCCAGCAGTTACTTCGGGGGGGCCTATATGTACGAGCAGTACTTC CASSYFGGAYMYEQYF
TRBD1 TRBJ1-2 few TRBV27 TGTGCCAGCAGTTCGCTCGGGACAGGGGTAGGTGGCTACACCTTC CASSSLGTGVGGYTF
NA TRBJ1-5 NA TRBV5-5 TGTGCCAGCAGCCCCGCGGGGATCAATCAGCCCCAGCATTTT CASSPAGINQPQHF
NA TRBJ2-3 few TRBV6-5 TGTGCCAGCAGTTACTCCTCGGGGATCACAGATACGCAGTATTTT CASSYSSGITDTQYF
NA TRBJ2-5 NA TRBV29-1 TGCAGCCTCCAGGGAGGGGGCGAGGAGACCCAGTACTTC CSLQGGGEETQYF
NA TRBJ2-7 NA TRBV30 TGTGCCCAAGACAGGCCCAGCCCCTACGAGCAGTACTTC CAQDRPSPYEQYF
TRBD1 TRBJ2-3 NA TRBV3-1 TGTGCCAGCAGCGACAGGGGGTCTAGCACAGATACGCAGTATTTT CASSDRGSSTDTQYF
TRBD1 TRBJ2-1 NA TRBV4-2 TGTGCCAGCAGCCCAAAGGACAGGGATGACTACAATGAGCAGTTCTTC CASSPKDRDDYNEQFF
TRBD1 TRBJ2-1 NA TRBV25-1 TGTGCCAGCAGCGGTGGGACAGGAATAGGGGATGAGCAGTTCTTC CASSGGTGIGDEQFF
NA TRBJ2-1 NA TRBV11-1 TGTGCCAGCAGCTTAGCGAGGGGACCCTACAATGAGCAGTTCTTC CASSLARGPYNEQFF
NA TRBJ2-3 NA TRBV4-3 TGCGCCAGCAGCCAAGATGTGGGATTCCCGTCGGATACGCAGTATTTT CASSQDVGFPSDTQYF
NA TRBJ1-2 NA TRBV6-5 TGTGCCAGCAGTTACCAGGGAGGGAAAGGCTACACCTTC CASSYQGGKGYTF
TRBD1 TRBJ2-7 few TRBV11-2 TGTGCCAGCAGCCCCTACAGGGGCTCCTACGAGCAGTACTTC CASSPYRGSYEQYF
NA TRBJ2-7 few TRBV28 TGTGCCAGCACCACGGGGGCAGCGAGCTCCTACGAGCAGTACTTC CASTTGAASSYEQYF
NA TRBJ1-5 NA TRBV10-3 TGTGCCATCAGTTCGGTGAATCAGCCCCAGCATTTT CAISSVNQPQHF
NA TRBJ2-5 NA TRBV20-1 TGCAGTGCTAGAGTTCAATCGAGGACCCAGTACTTC CSARVQSRTQYF
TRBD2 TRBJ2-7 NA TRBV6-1 TGTGCCAGCAGGGGACTAGCGTACAATGAGCAGTACTTC CASRGLAYNEQYF
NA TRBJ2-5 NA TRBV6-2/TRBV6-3 TGTGCCAGCAGTTATGATGGTAGAAAGACCCAGTACTTC CASSYDGRKTQYF
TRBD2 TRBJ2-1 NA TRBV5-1 TGCGCCAGCAGCTTGGATAGCGGGGAGACCCTAAATGAGCAGTTCTTC CASSLDSGETLNEQFF
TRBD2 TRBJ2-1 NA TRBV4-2 TGTGCCAGCAGCCGGAGACTAGCTCAGAACAATGAGCAGTTCTTC CASSRRLAQNNEQFF
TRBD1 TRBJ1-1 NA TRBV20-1 TGCAGTGCTAGGCCCTTCCCGACAGGGACAACTGAAGCTTTCTTT CSARPFPTGTTEAFF
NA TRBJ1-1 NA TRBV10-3 TGTGCCATCAGTCAAGGATGGAACACTGAAGCTTTCTTT CAISQGWNTEAFF
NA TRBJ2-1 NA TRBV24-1 TGTGCCACCAGTGATCCCCAGACCTACAATGAGCAGTTCTTC CATSDPQTYNEQFF
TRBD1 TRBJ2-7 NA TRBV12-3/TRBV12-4 TGTGCCAGCAGTTTAGGGGCCGGGACAGGGCGGTACGAGCAGTACTTC CASSLGAGTGRYEQYF
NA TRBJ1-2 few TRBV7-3 TGTGCCAGCAGCTTAAATACAGGTCGTGGCTACACCTTC CASSLNTGRGYTF
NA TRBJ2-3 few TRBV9 TGTGCCAGCAGCGTAGAAAAGTCCACGCAGTATTTT CASSVEKSTQYF
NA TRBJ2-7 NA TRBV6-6 TGTGCCAGCAGCCCCGGGGACGGGGCCGGCTACGAGCAGTACTTC CASSPGDGAGYEQYF
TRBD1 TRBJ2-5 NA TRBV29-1 TGCAGCGTTGATCTGCCCGGGACAGCCTTCCAAGAGACCCAGTACTTC CSVDLPGTAFQETQYF
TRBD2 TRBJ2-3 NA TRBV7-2 TGTGCCAGCAGCGAGAGGGTCGGGGAGCGGGGGGAGACCACAGATACGCAGTATTTT CASSERVGERGETTDTQYF
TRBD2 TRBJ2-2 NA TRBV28 TGTGCCAGCACCCAAGCGGGGGGTTACGTCACCGGGGAGCTGTTTTTT CASTQAGGYVTGELFF
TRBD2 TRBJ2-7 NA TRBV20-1 TGCAGTGCAGAAGGGGCTAGCGGGGGGATACTCTCCTACGAGCAGTACTTC CSAEGASGGILSYEQYF
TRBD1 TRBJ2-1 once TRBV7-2 TGTGCCACCTCCGACAGGGTAGGGTCAAATGAGCAGTTCTTC CATSDRVGSNEQFF
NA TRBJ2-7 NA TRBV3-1 TGTGCCAGCAGCCAAGTCATCGGGCAGGGCTACGAGCAGTACTTC CASSQVIGQGYEQYF
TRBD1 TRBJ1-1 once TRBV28 TGTGCCAGCAGTCCCATCAGACAGGGAATGAACACTGAAGCTTTCTTT CASSPIRQGMNTEAFF
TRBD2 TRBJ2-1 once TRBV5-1 TGCGCCAGCAGCTTGGGTGGCGGGGGGCCGACAAGCGAGCAGTTCTTC CASSLGGGGPTSEQFF
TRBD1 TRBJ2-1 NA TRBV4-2 TGTGCCAGCAGCCAAGAGGTGGGACAGGGGAACAATGAGCAGTTCTTC CASSQEVGQGNNEQFF
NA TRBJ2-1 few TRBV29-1 TGCAGCTCCCGAGGTCCTAGCTCCTACAATGAGCAGTTCTTC CSSRGPSSYNEQFF
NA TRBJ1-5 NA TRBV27 TGTGCCAGCAGTTTCGGGGCTGAGGGGCCCCAGCATTTT CASSFGAEGPQHF
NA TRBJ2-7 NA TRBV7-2 TGTGCCAGCAGCGCAGGATGGAGAGGCGAGCAGTACTTC CASSAGWRGEQYF
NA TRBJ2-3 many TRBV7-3 TGTGCCAGCAGCTTAAGTAGAGCGCAGTATTTT CASSLSRAQYF
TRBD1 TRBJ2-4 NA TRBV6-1 TGTGCTAGTACCCGGGACAGGGTTAACATTCAGTACTTC CASTRDRVNIQYF
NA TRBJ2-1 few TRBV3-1 TGTGCCAGCAGTATTTTAGAAGAGACCCAGTTCTTC CASSILEETQFF
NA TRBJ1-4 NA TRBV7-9 TGTGCCAGCAGCCCGGATGAAAAACTGTTTTTT CASSPDEKLFF
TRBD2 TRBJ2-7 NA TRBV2 TGTGCCAGCAGAGACCCGGCGGGGGTTAAGTACGAGCAGTACTTC CASRDPAGVKYEQYF
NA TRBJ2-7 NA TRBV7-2 TGTGCCAGCACCAAGACCGCCCGATATCAGGGCTACGAGCAGTACTTC CASTKTARYQGYEQYF
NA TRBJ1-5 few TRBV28 TGTGCCAGCAGTTTAATTGCGGATAGCAATCAGCCCCAGCATTTT CASSLIADSNQPQHF
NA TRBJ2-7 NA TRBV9 TGTGCCAGCAGCGTCTCAGGGATGGGCGAGCAGTACTTC CASSVSGMGEQYF
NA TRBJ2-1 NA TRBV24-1 TGTGCCACCAGTGAGACGACAGGTTGGAATCAGTTCTTC CATSETTGWNQFF
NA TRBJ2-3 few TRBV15 TGTGCCACCAGCAGAGCCAGCTACACAGATACGCAGTATTTT CATSRASYTDTQYF